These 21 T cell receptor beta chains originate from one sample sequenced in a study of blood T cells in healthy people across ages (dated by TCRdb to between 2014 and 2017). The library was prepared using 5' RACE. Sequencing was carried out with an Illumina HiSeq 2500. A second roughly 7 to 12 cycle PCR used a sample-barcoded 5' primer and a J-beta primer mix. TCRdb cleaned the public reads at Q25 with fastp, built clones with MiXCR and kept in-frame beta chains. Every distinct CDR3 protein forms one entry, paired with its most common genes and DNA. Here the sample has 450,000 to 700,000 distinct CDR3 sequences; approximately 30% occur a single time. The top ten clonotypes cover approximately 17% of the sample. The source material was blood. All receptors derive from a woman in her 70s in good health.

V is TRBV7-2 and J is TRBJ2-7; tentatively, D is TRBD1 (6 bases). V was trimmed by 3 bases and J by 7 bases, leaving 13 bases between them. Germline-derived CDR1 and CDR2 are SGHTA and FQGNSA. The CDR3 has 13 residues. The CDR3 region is CASSLKQGGEQYF. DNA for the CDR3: TGTGCCAGCAGCTTGAAACAGGGCGGGGAGCAGTACTTC.

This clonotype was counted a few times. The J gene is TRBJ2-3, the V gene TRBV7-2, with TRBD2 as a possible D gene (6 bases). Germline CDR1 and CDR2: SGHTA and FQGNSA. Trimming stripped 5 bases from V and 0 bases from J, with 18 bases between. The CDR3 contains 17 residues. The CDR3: CASSRPRGDLSTDTQYF. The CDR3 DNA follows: TGTGCCAGCAGCCGGCCGCGGGGAGACTTAAGCACAGATACGCAGTATTTT.

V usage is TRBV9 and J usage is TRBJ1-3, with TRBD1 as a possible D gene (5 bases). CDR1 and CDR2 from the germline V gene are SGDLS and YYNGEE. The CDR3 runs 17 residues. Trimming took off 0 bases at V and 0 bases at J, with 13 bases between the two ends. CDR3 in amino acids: CASSVESGPNSGNTIYF. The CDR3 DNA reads TGTGCCAGCAGCGTAGAGTCGGGACCGAACTCTGGAAACACCATATATTTT.

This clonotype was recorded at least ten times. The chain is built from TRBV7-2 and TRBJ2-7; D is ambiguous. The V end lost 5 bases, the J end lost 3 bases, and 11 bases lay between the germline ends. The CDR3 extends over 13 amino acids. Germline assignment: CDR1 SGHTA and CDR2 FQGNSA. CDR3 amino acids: CASSLGAFYEQYF. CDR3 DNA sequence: TGTGCCAGCAGCCTGGGCGCCTTCTACGAGCAGTACTTC.

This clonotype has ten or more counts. CDR3 sequence (DNA): TGTGCCAGCAGCCAAAGGGGGTACACTGAAGCTTTCTTT. Its translation is CASSQRGYTEAFF. The gene calls are TRBV3-1 and TRBJ1-1, with a possible D match to TRBD1 (6 bases). The germline V and J ends were trimmed by 2 bases and 3 bases, with 7 bases remaining between them. The CDR3 spans 13 residues. CDR1 and CDR2 from the germline V gene are LGHDT and YNNKEL (reference sequence).

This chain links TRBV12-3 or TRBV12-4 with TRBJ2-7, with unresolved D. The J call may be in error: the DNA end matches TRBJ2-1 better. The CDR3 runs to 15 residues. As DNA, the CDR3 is TGTGCCAGCAGTTCGTCCAGGATGGGTACCAATGAGCAGTTCTTC. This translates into CASSSSRMGTNEQFF.

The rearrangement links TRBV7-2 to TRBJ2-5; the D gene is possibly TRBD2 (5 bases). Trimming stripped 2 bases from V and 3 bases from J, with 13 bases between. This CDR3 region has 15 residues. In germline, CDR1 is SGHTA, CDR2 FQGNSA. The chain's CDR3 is CASSLRGGNEETQYF. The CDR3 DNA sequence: TGTGCCAGCAGCTTAAGAGGAGGAAATGAAGAGACCCAGTACTTC. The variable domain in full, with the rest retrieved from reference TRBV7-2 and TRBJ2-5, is GAGVSQSPSNKVTEKGKDVELRCDPISGHTALYWYRQSLGQGLEFLIYFQGNSAPDKSGLPSDRFSAERTGGSVSTLTIQRTQQEDSAVYLCASSLRGGNEETQYFGPGTRLLVL.

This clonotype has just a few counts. The CDR3 spells CSASEGAEEKLFF. The CDR3 DNA is TGCAGTGCTAGCGAAGGGGCGGAGGAAAAACTGTTTTTT. This chain joins TRBV20-1 and TRBJ1-4; D might be TRBD1 (5 bases). CDR3 length equals 13 residues. Trimming cost V 3 bases and J 8 bases, with 13 bases left between them. The germline CDR1 and CDR2 sequences are DFQATT and SNEGSKA (reference sequence).

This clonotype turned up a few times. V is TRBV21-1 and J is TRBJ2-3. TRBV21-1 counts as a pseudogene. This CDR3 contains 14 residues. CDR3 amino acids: CASSKWTSPDTQYF. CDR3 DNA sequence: TGTGCCAGCAGCAAATGGACTAGTCCAGATACGCAGTATTTT.

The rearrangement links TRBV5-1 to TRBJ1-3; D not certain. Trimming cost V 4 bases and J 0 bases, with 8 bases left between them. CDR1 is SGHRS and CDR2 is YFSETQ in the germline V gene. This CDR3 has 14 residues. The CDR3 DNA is TGCGCCAGCAGCCCGGGTTTCTCTGGAAACACCATATATTTT. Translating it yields CASSPGFSGNTIYF.

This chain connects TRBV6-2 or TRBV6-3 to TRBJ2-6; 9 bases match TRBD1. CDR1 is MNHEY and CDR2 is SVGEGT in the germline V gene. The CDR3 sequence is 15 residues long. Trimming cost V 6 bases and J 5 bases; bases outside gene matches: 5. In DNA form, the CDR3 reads TGTGCCAGCAGGTCACAGGGGGCCTGGGCCAACGTCCTGACTTTC. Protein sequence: CASRSQGAWANVLTF.

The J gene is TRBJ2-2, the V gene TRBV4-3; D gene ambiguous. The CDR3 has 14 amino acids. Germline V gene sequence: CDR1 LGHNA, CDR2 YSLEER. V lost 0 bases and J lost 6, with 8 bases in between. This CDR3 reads CASSQDTVSGELFF. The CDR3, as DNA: TGCGCCAGCAGCCAAGATACTGTATCCGGGGAGCTGTTTTTT.

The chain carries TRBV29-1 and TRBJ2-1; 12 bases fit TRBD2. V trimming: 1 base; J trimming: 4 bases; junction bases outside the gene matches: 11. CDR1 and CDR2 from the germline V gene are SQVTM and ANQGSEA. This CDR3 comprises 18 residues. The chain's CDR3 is CSVEGGTETSGGYNEQFF. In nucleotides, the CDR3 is TGCAGCGTTGAAGGGGGGACCGAGACTAGCGGGGGATACAATGAGCAGTTCTTC.

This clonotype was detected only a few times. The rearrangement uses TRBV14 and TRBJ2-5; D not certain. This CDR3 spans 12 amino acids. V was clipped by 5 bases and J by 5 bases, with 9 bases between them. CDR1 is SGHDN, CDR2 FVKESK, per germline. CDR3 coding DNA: TGTGCCAGCAGCAAGACTCGGGAGACCCAGTACTTC. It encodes CASSKTRETQYF.

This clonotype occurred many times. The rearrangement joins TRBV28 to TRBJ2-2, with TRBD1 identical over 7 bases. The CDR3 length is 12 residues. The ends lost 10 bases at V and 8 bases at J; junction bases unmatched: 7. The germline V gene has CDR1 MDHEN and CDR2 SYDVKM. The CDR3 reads CATTGVHGELFF. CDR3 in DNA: TGTGCCACCACAGGGGTTCATGGGGAGCTGTTTTTT.

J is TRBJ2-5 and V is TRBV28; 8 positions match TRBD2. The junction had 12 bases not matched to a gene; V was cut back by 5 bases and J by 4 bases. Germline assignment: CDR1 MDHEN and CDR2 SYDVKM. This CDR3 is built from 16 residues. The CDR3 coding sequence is TGTGCCAGCAGTCCACCCTTTGCGGGGGGCGGAGAGACCCAGTACTTC. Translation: CASSPPFAGGGETQYF.

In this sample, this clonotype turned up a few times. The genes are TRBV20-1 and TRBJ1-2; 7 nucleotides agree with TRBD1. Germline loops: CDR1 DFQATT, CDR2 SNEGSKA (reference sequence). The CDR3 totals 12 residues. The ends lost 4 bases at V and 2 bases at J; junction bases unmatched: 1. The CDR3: CSAKTGNYGYTF. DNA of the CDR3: TGCAGTGCTAAGACAGGGAACTATGGCTACACCTTC.

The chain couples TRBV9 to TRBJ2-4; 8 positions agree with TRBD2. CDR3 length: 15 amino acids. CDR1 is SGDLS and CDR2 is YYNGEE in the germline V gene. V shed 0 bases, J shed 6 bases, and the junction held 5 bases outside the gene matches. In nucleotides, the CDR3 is TGTGCCAGCAGCGTAGATGCGGGGGGCGGAAACATTCAGTACTTC. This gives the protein CASSVDAGGGNIQYF.

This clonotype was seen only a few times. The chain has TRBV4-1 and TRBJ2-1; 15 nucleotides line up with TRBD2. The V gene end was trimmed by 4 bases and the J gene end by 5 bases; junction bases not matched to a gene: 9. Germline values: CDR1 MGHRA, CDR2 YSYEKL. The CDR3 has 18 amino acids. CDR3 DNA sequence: TGCGCCAGCAGCCCCCGGACTAGCGGGGGGGCTGGGAACAATGAGCAGTTCTTC. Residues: CASSPRTSGGAGNNEQFF.

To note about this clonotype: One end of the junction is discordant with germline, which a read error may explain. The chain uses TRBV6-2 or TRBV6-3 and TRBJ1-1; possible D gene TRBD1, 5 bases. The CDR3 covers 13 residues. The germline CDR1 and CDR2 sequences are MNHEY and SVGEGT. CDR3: CASSRSGGTEASF. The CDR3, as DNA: TGTGCCAGCAGTCGTTCGGGAGGGACTGAAGCTTCCTTT.

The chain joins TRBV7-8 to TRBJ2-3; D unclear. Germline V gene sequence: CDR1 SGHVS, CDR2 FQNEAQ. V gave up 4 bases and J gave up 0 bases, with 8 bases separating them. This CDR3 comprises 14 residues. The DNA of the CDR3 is TGTGCCAGCAGCTCGTCCCTTAGCACAGATACGCAGTATTTT. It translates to CASSSSLSTDTQYF.